One and the same sample provided the 8 T cell receptor beta chains below, sequenced in a study of shared clonotypes between healthy human individuals. Sequenced by immunoSEQ multiplex PCR; TCRdb stores in-frame clones only, minus some. This table holds roughly 2.6 million clones, just over 90% found once. Sequenced material: naive CD4+ T cells sorted from blood. The subset here: CD45RA+ positively selected. The receptors derive from a man aged 18 to 35 in good health.

The table lists this clone with a few counts. The V and J genes are TRBV6-5 and TRBJ2-7; TRBD2 is a possible D gene (5 bases). The CDR3 has 13 amino acids. Per the germline V gene, CDR1 is MNHEY and CDR2 is SVGAGI. V lost 8 bases, J lost 0 bases, and 11 bases lay in between. The CDR3 nucleotides read TGTGCCAGCCAGCGCGGGTACTCCTACGAGCAGTACTTC. It translates to CASQRGYSYEQYF.

This clone occurred once. This sequence joins TRBV5-1 and TRBJ2-7; 12 bases match TRBD1. Germline V lookup: CDR1 SGHRS, CDR2 YFSETQ. The CDR3 consists of 13 residues. V lost 6 bases, J lost 6 bases, and 4 bases stayed unmatched. The CDR3 spells CASTRDRGREQYF. DNA for the CDR3: TGCGCCAGCACCCGGGACAGGGGGCGCGAGCAGTACTTC.

The chain links TRBV7-9 to TRBJ1-4, with 9 bases identical to TRBD1. This CDR3 spans 18 amino acids. J gave up 0 bases and V 1 base, and 6 bases lay outside the gene matches. From germline, CDR1 is SEHNR and CDR2 FQNEAQ (reference sequence). In DNA form, the CDR3 reads TGTGCCAGCAGCTTAGTGTTGGGACAGGGTGCAACTAATGAAAAACTGTTTTTT. It yields the protein CASSLVLGQGATNEKLFF.

This clone was counted only a few times. The chain employs TRBV2 and TRBJ1-1; D not certain. This CDR3 spans 13 amino acids. The V gene's germline CDR1 is SNHLY and CDR2 FYNNEI. V was shortened by 4 bases and J by 4 bases, with 10 bases between the two germline ends. CDR3 sequence reads: CASSGLDLTEAFF. In DNA form, the CDR3 reads TGTGCCAGCAGTGGATTGGACCTCACTGAAGCTTTCTTT. Based on the CDR3 plus reference TRBV2 and TRBJ1-1, the full variable domain is EPEVTQTPSHQVTQMGQEVILRCVPISNHLYFYWYRQILGQKVEFLVSFYNNEISEKSEIFDDQFSVERPDGSNFTLKIRSTKLEDSAMYFCASSGLDLTEAFFGQGTRLTVV.

The rearrangement joins TRBV28 to TRBJ2-3; the match to TRBD1 covers 9 bases. Losses at the gene ends were 0 bases for V and 6 bases for J; bases not matched to a gene: 7. The CDR3 has 16 amino acids. Germline V CDR1 and CDR2: MDHEN, SYDVKM. This chain's CDR3 is CASSLWTGGVRDTQYF. In DNA form, the CDR3 reads TGTGCCAGCAGTTTATGGACAGGGGGTGTACGGGATACGCAGTATTTT.

V and J are TRBV19 and TRBJ1-3; the match to TRBD1 covers 7 bases. There are 15 residues in the CDR3. The J segment lost 1 base and the V segment lost 7 bases, leaving 7 bases of the junction unmatched. The V gene's germline CDR1 is LNHDA and CDR2 SQIVND (reference sequence). The CDR3 DNA sequence: TGTGCCAGTACTAGAACAGGGGATTCTGGAAACACCATATATTTT. As protein: CASTRTGDSGNTIYF.

The chain joins TRBV11-2 to TRBJ2-1, with 8 bases lining up with TRBD2. J lost 9 bases, V lost 6 bases, and 10 bases had no gene match. Germline V lookup: CDR1 SGHAT, CDR2 FQNNGV. The CDR3 consists of 14 residues. CDR3 region: CASRVTSAKSEQFF. CDR3 bases: TGTGCCAGCAGGGTGACTAGCGCGAAAAGTGAGCAGTTCTTC.

V usage is TRBV28 and J usage is TRBJ1-5; D remains unclear. Germline-derived CDR1 and CDR2 are MDHEN and SYDVKM. Trimming took 6 bases from V and 0 from J, leaving 12 bases between them. The length of the CDR3 is 15 residues. CDR3 nucleotides: TGTGCCAGCAGCCCTTTCAGATATAGCAATCAGCCCCAGCATTTT. This gives the protein CASSPFRYSNQPQHF.